This TCR beta chain was recorded in a study of immune evolution from preneoplasia to lung adenocarcinoma. The germline V gene has CDR1 SGHNT and CDR2 YYREEE (reference sequence). The CDR3 loop spans 13 amino acids. Deletions cut 3 bases from V and 3 bases from J, with 10 bases between. Measured with immunoSEQ multiplex PCR; TCRdb has only the in-frame clones, and not every one. The table shows under 9,000 clones, with less than 85% occurring only once. This TCR was recovered from a donor older than 65 with lung adenocarcinoma. Some clones in this sample may be carry-over from other donors' samples. Material: FFPE atypical adenomatous hyperplasia tissue from the lung. Subset here: atypical adenomatous hyperplasia (AAH), lung preneoplasia. The chain joins TRBV5-4 to TRBJ2-7, with a tentative D call TRBD1 (6 bases). CDR3: CASSSPDSYEQYF. The CDR3 DNA reads TGTGCCAGCAGCTCTCCGGACAGCTACGAGCAGTACTTC.